This T cell receptor (beta chain) was obtained from a study of tumor-infiltrating lymphocytes in primary liver carcinoma. Overall study results and limits: Top clones occupying all five tumor regions numbered only about 8-24%. Tumor-adjacent and tumor-blood pairs displayed less overlap than did pairs of tumor regions.

This clonotype was detected only once. The antigen is unknown. Compared with germline, one end of the junction differs, possibly owing to a read error. Bulk tissue was left unsorted, and RNA and DNA were co-extracted from about 19-30 mg of it. Those patients suffered from chronic HBV infection and were treatment-naive. Separate regions, five per tumor, were sampled. TCR beta cDNA was prepared out of roughly 490 ng total RNA by means of a constant-region primer. Library construction for TCR beta comprised three nested multiplex PCR rounds performed with slightly modified ARM-PCR. Each CDR3 protein is one row after TCRdb ran MiXCR on the multiplex PCR reads. The table records 65,000 to 80,000 distinct CDR3 sequences, roughly 69% of them present only once. The receptor was isolated from a man aged 35 to 55 with primary liver carcinoma and hepatitis B virus infection. The material sequenced was liver tumor tissue from sampling region 4. Sample subset: tumor region T4, right-lateral pole.

The CDR3 bases are TGCGTCAGCAGTATCGAGGCTGCTAGCGGGAGTACCTACGAGCAGTACTTC. Its protein product is CVSSIEAASGSTYEQYF. The chain has TRBV5-1 and TRBJ2-7, with 10 nucleotides matching TRBD2. The CDR3 is 17 residues long. Per the germline V gene, CDR1 is SGHRS and CDR2 is YFSETQ.